Presented here are 13 T cell receptor beta chains from one specimen sequenced in a study of OX40 agonist ivuxolimab in advanced cancers. Libraries were prepared by immunoSEQ multiplex PCR; TCRdb keeps only in-frame clonotypes and omits some of them. The top ten hold less than 25% of the sample, which has 25,000 to 40,000 clones, more than 80% seen once. Material: CD4+ or CD8+ T cells sorted from blood, obtained in a trial of the OX40 agonist ivuxolimab. Source of these receptors: an adult with an advanced solid tumor such as melanoma, head and neck, liver or kidney cancer.

The chain employs TRBV7-2 and TRBJ1-3; 10 nucleotides match TRBD1. Trimming cost V 5 bases and J 6 bases; bases outside gene matches: 4. This CDR3 region has 14 residues. Looked up from germline, CDR1 is SGHTA and CDR2 is FQGNSA. CDR3: CASSRQGAENTIYF. The DNA of the CDR3 is TGTGCCAGCAGCAGACAGGGGGCTGAAAACACCATATATTTT. The complete variable domain, with remaining parts taken from reference TRBV7-2 and TRBJ1-3, reads GAGVSQSPSNKVTEKGKDVELRCDPISGHTALYWYRQSLGQGLEFLIYFQGNSAPDKSGLPSDRFSAERTGGSVSTLTIQRTQQEDSAVYLCASSRQGAENTIYFGEGSWLTVV.

This clone was seen a handful of times. This sequence joins TRBV27 and TRBJ1-2; D might be TRBD1 (5 bases). Germline V gives CDR1 MNHEY, CDR2 SMNVEV (reference sequence). V dropped 5 bases and J dropped 1 base, with 14 bases sitting between them. This CDR3 has 15 amino acids. The DNA of the CDR3 is TGTGCCAGCAGTCTAACCGGGGGATATAACTATGGCTACACCTTC. Its translation: CASSLTGGYNYGYTF.

The chain combines TRBV5-4 with TRBJ1-6; 8 bases are a match to TRBD1. Germline CDR1 is SGHNT and CDR2 is YYREEE (reference sequence). Trimming cost V 5 bases and J 10 bases; bases outside gene matches: 11. The CDR3 is 15 residues long. CDR3 sequence (DNA): TGTGCCAGCAGTCCTAAGACAGGGGAAAAGTCACCCCTCCACTTT. It specifies CASSPKTGEKSPLHF.

This clone was recorded only once. The chain combines TRBV6-5 with TRBJ1-4; TRBD1 matches 8 bases. The CDR3 consists of 14 residues. Germline V gene data show CDR1 as MNHEY and CDR2 as SVGAGI. The trim removed 6 bases at V and 11 bases at J, leaving 11 bases unmatched. CDR3 residues: CASSADRGLAKLFF. The CDR3 coding sequence is TGTGCCAGCAGCGCCGACAGGGGCCTCGCTAAACTGTTTTTT.

This rearrangement joins TRBV6-5 to TRBJ1-1; D is unclear. Trimming cost V 8 bases and J 6 bases, with 10 bases left between them. The germline gives CDR1 MNHEY, CDR2 SVGAGI. The CDR3 is made up of 11 amino acids. CDR3 bases: TGTGCCAGCGGCGACACGGCTGAAGCTTTCTTT. It encodes CASGDTAEAFF.

As DNA, the CDR3 is TGTGCAAGTCGCTCAATAGGAGGCGGGGACAGGGGCTCCTACGAGCAGTACTTC. Protein sequence: CASRSIGGGDRGSYEQYF. This sequence joins TRBV12-2 and TRBJ2-7; the table's D call TRBD1 went unverified against the DNA. TRBV12-2 is classified as a pseudogene. The CDR3 extends over 18 amino acids.

The CDR3 DNA is TGTGCCAGCAGCTACGTCGCCAATGAGCAGTTCTTC. Encoded protein: CASSYVANEQFF. The gene calls are TRBV11-3 and TRBJ2-1; no clear D. In germline, CDR1 is SGHNT, CDR2 YENEEA. The CDR3 is made up of 12 amino acids. V gave up 4 bases and J gave up 6 bases, with 7 bases separating them.

This chain links TRBV5-4 with TRBJ1-3, with D uncertain. The CDR3 consists of 13 residues. The V gene's germline CDR1 is SGHNT and CDR2 YYREEE (reference sequence). Trimming took 2 bases from V and 11 from J, leaving 14 bases between them. In DNA, the CDR3 is TGTGCCAGCAGCTTTGGACGCAGCAAACCCATATATTTT. Encoded protein: CASSFGRSKPIYF.

The chain uses TRBV7-8 and TRBJ1-1; tentatively, D is TRBD1 (5 bases). Trimming took 1 base from V and 4 from J, leaving 13 bases between them. From germline, CDR1 is SGHVS and CDR2 FQNEAQ. The length of the CDR3 is 15 residues. CDR3 coding DNA: TGTGCCAGCAGCTTAGTGAGAGGGGTGGGCACTGAAGCTTTCTTT. It codes for CASSLVRGVGTEAFF.

This chain joins TRBV5-5 and TRBJ1-1, with 10 bases identical to TRBD1. Unmatched junction bases numbered 5, after V lost 2 bases and J lost 4 bases. This CDR3 is 15 amino acids long. Germline values: CDR1 SGHKS, CDR2 YYEKEE (reference sequence). The CDR3 DNA reads TGTGCCAGCAGCTTCAGGACAGGGGGGGGCACTGAAGCTTTCTTT. Its translation is CASSFRTGGGTEAFF. Full variable domain (missing parts from reference TRBV5-5 and TRBJ1-1): DAGVTQSPTHLIKTRGQQVTLRCSPISGHKSVSWYQQVLGQGPQFIFQYYEKEERGRGNFPDRFSARQFPNYSSELNVNALLLGDSALYLCASSFRTGGGTEAFFGQGTRLTVV.

The chain links TRBV11-3 to TRBJ1-1; the D gene is possibly TRBD1 (6 bases). The CDR3 loop spans 13 amino acids. The germline V gene encodes CDR1 SGHNT and CDR2 YENEEA. Deletions cut 5 bases from V and 5 bases from J, with 12 bases between. The CDR3 protein is CASSPGRGTEAFF. The CDR3 region has the DNA TGTGCCAGCAGCCCCGGGAGGGGGACTGAAGCTTTCTTT.

The V gene is TRBV7-2, the J gene TRBJ2-3; a weak D match, TRBD1 (5 bases). Germline V lookup: CDR1 SGHTA, CDR2 FQGNSA. The germline V and J ends were trimmed by 3 bases and 1 base, with 8 bases remaining between them. This CDR3 is built from 14 residues. The CDR3 DNA reads TGTGCCAGCAGCTTGTCCAGGGGCACAGATACGCAGTATTTT. It codes for CASSLSRGTDTQYF.

The V and J genes are TRBV5-1 and TRBJ2-3, with 9 nucleotides matching TRBD2. CDR1 is SGHRS and CDR2 is YFSETQ in the germline V gene. The CDR3 is made up of 15 amino acids. J was trimmed by 3 bases and V by 0 bases; bases with no gene match: 2. CDR3 protein: CASSLGGRGTDTQYF. The DNA of the CDR3 is TGCGCCAGCAGCTTGGGCGGGAGGGGAACAGATACGCAGTATTTT.